This T cell receptor (beta chain) is drawn from a study of shared clonotypes between healthy human individuals. The naive CD8 population came from CD45RO-negative cells selected for CCR7, without terminally differentiated effector memory CD45RA+ cells. The table came from immunoSEQ multiplex PCR; TCRdb's copy has only in-frame clones and leaves some out. This sample yields 560,000 or so clones, of which about 96% are seen a single time; about 0.12% belongs to the top ten. This CDR3 has 14 amino acids. The germline CDR1 and CDR2 sequences are MNHEY and SMNVEV (reference sequence). The ends were cut back, 4 bases at V and 2 bases at J, with 9 bases in the middle.

This sequence originates from a young woman in good health. V and J are TRBV27 and TRBJ2-1; no clear D. Input material: naive CD8+ T cells sorted from blood. DNA for the CDR3: TGTGCCAGCAGTTGGACCCATACCTACAATGAGCAGTTCTTC. Translated: CASSWTHTYNEQFF.